A single sample is the source of the 31 T cell receptor beta chains below, sequenced in a study of blood T cell repertoires in COVID-19 (dated by TCRdb to about 2020). Library preparation used the immunoSEQ multiplex PCR assay. TCRdb's version of the immuneACCESS table is confined to in-frame rearrangements and falls short of the full clone set. An unresolved V gene accounts for under half of the shortfall where checked; the remainder is of unknown origin. A total of about 180,000 clones appear in this sample, 80% to 90% of them only once. Less than 2% of the sample belongs to the ten largest clones. The sample taken for sequencing was peripheral blood. The receptors derive from a young man who had recovered from COVID-19.

Only a few counts were recorded for this clone. This rearrangement joins TRBV3-1 (or the pseudogene TRBV3-2) to TRBJ1-6; 9 positions match TRBD1. Unmatched junction bases numbered 7, after V lost 4 bases and J lost 9 bases. The CDR3 totals 15 residues. Germline-derived CDR1 and CDR2 are LGHDT and YNNKEL (reference sequence). The DNA for the CDR3 is TGTGCCAGCAGCCTCGGACAGGGGAGATCTTCACCCCTCCACTTT. This sequence encodes CASSLGQGRSSPLHF.

This clone has only one observation. The genes are TRBV19 and TRBJ2-5, with TRBD1 as a possible D gene (5 bases). The germline gives CDR1 LNHDA, CDR2 SQIVND (reference sequence). The CDR3 length is 13 residues. Deletions cut 5 bases from V and 1 base from J, with 8 bases between. This CDR3 is CASSQGIQETQYF. The CDR3, as DNA: TGTGCCAGTAGTCAGGGCATCCAAGAGACCCAGTACTTC.

As for this clone: The identical CDR3 is also encoded by other nucleotide sequences in the sample. J is TRBJ2-7 and V is TRBV5-4; unclear D gene. Trimming removed 4 bases at V and 3 bases at J, with 5 bases between. The CDR3 has 11 amino acids. The germline gives CDR1 SGHNT, CDR2 YYREEE (reference sequence). CDR3 nucleotide sequence: TGTGCCAGCAGCACAAGCTACGAGCAGTACTTC. Protein: CASSTSYEQYF.

The chain links TRBV7-2 to TRBJ2-2; 7 bases are a match to TRBD1. The length of the CDR3 is 16 residues. Germline V gene lookup returns CDR1 SGHTA and CDR2 FQGNSA. The V segment lost 4 bases and the J segment 4 bases; nucleotides outside the gene matches: 9. The CDR3 protein is CASSSPTGLATGELFF. In DNA form, the CDR3 reads TGTGCCAGCAGCTCGCCGACAGGGCTGGCCACCGGGGAGCTGTTTTTT.

This clone was detected once. The chain recombines TRBV7-6 with TRBJ1-3; no definite D call. This CDR3 spans 17 amino acids. Between the trimmed V and J ends, which lost 0 bases and 0 bases, there was a span of 12 bases. Germline values: CDR1 SGHVS, CDR2 FNYEAQ. This CDR3 reads CASSLAREGYSGNTIYF. The CDR3 DNA is TGTGCCAGCAGCTTAGCGCGAGAGGGATACTCTGGAAACACCATATATTTT.

The sample holds a few counts of this clone. The chain links TRBV4-3 to TRBJ2-1; the match to TRBD2 covers 7 bases. The CDR3 has 15 amino acids. J was trimmed by 2 bases and V by 3 bases; bases with no gene match: 4. The V gene's germline CDR1 is LGHNA and CDR2 YSLEER. The CDR3 sequence is CASSQAGVPYNEQFF. CDR3 coding DNA: TGCGCCAGCAGCCAGGCGGGAGTTCCCTACAATGAGCAGTTCTTC.

The gene calls are TRBV24-1 and TRBJ1-1; D might be TRBD1 (6 bases). This CDR3 has 14 residues. Trimming removed 3 bases at V and 0 bases at J, with 7 bases between. Germline values: CDR1 KGHDR, CDR2 SFDVKD. The CDR3 bases are TGTGCCACCAGTGATGGGGACATGAACACTGAAGCTTTCTTT. Its translation is CATSDGDMNTEAFF.

The rearrangement joins TRBV4-1 to TRBJ1-5; 10 bases are a match to TRBD1. The CDR3 covers 17 residues. With V trimmed by 4 bases and J by 0 bases, 6 bases remained unmatched. The germline V gene encodes CDR1 MGHRA and CDR2 YSYEKL. The CDR3 spells CASSPYWTGGSNQPQHF. CDR3 in DNA: TGCGCCAGCAGCCCTTACTGGACAGGGGGTAGCAATCAGCCCCAGCATTTT.

The rearrangement uses TRBV27 and TRBJ1-1; the D gene is possibly TRBD1 (6 bases). V dropped 6 bases and J dropped 5 bases, with 13 bases sitting between them. The CDR3 totals 13 residues. Germline CDR1 reads MNHEY; CDR2 reads SMNVEV (reference sequence). The CDR3 coding sequence is TGTGCCAGCAGATATACAGGGTGGACTGAAGCTTTCTTT. Translation: CASRYTGWTEAFF.

For the CDR3, the DNA is TGCGCCAGCAGTGCGACACAGGGGGTAAGAGAGACCCAGTACTTC. Translating gives CASSATQGVRETQYF. The chain is built from TRBV23-1 and TRBJ2-5; 8 bases align to TRBD1. TRBV23-1 carries the ORF label, with uncertain function. V gave up 5 bases and J gave up 4 bases; unmatched junction bases: 9. The CDR3 runs 15 residues.

CDR3 amino acids: CASRTGGAENTEAFF. DNA of the CDR3: TGTGCCAGCAGAACCGGGGGGGCAGAGAACACTGAAGCTTTCTTT. This rearrangement joins TRBV6-5 to TRBJ1-1; D might be TRBD1 (6 bases). This CDR3 contains 15 residues. The V gene lost 6 bases and the J gene lost 1 base, with 15 bases spanning the gap. CDR1 MNHEY and CDR2 SVGAGI come from the germline V gene.

The V gene is TRBV12-5, the J gene TRBJ2-5; D might be TRBD1 (5 bases). V was cut by 3 bases and J by 6 bases, with 8 bases left in between. CDR3 size: 12 residues. Germline CDR1 LGHNT, CDR2 FRNRAP. CDR3 DNA: TGTGCTAGTGGTTTAAGGGGCCAGACCCAGTACTTC. Encoded protein: CASGLRGQTQYF.

The chain combines TRBV6-2 or TRBV6-3 with TRBJ2-2; maybe TRBD2 (5 bases). Trimming left V 10 bases short and J 8 bases short, with 11 bases between. The CDR3 sequence is 11 residues long. CDR1 and CDR2 from the germline V gene are MNHEY and SVGEGT. CDR3 DNA sequence: TGTGCCATCAGCTCGGGGGGGGAGCTGTTTTTT. Its protein is CAISSGGELFF.

This clone occurred a few times. The chain is built from TRBV6-5 and TRBJ2-7; the match to TRBD1 covers 7 bases. Germline V gene sequence: CDR1 MNHEY, CDR2 SVGAGI. Losses at the gene ends were 0 bases for V and 2 bases for J; bases not matched to a gene: 4. CDR3 length: 15 amino acids. The CDR3 bases are TGTGCCAGCAGTTACTCAAGACAGGGTCCCTACGAGCAGTACTTC. Translated, it gives CASSYSRQGPYEQYF.

V usage is TRBV28 and J usage is TRBJ2-1; 10 nucleotides match TRBD2. Per germline, CDR1 MDHEN and CDR2 SYDVKM. The ends lost 6 bases at V and 7 bases at J; junction bases unmatched: 6. The CDR3 loop spans 14 amino acids. In DNA, the CDR3 is TGTGCCAGCAGAGCGGGAGGGCTTGGGAATGAGCAGTTCTTC. It specifies CASRAGGLGNEQFF.

In its sample, this clone was seen once. The chain couples TRBV28 to TRBJ2-2; TRBD1 matches at 8 bases. V trimming: 1 base; J trimming: 5 bases; junction bases outside the gene matches: 3. The CDR3 runs 15 residues. Germline CDR1 and CDR2: MDHEN and SYDVKM. CDR3 in amino acids: CASSLLGTGTGELFF. In nucleotides, the CDR3 is TGTGCCAGCAGTTTATTGGGGACAGGAACCGGGGAGCTGTTTTTT.

J is TRBJ2-2 and V is TRBV27, with 7 bases identical to TRBD2. The CDR3 totals 18 residues. V lost 3 bases, J lost 5 bases, and 15 bases stayed unmatched. Germline V gene lookup returns CDR1 MNHEY and CDR2 SMNVEV (reference sequence). The CDR3 nucleotides read TGTGCCAGCAGTTTTGGGGGGGGGTGGGGCGCGGGAACCGGGGAGCTGTTTTTT. Its translation: CASSFGGGWGAGTGELFF.

The chain employs TRBV24-1 and TRBJ1-2; tentative D call: TRBD1 (5 bases). V was cut by 4 bases and J by 3 bases, with 11 bases left in between. Germline-derived CDR1 and CDR2 are KGHDR and SFDVKD. The CDR3 is 14 residues long. The CDR3 nucleotides read TGTGCCACCAGTGACGACAGCCTCTACTATGGCTACACCTTC. It codes for CATSDDSLYYGYTF.

J is TRBJ2-3 and V is TRBV5-1; TRBD1 matches 7 bases. The V segment lost 5 bases and the J segment 4 bases; nucleotides outside the gene matches: 10. Germline V gene lookup returns CDR1 SGHRS and CDR2 YFSETQ. The CDR3 has 15 amino acids. CDR3 protein: CASSRQGFGPDTQYF. CDR3 DNA: TGCGCCAGCAGTCGACAGGGATTTGGCCCAGATACGCAGTATTTT.

The rearrangement links TRBV2 to TRBJ1-5; D unclear. Trimming stripped 5 bases from V and 0 bases from J, with 14 bases between. There are 16 residues in the CDR3. Looked up from germline, CDR1 is SNHLY and CDR2 is FYNNEI. The CDR3 DNA follows: TGTGCCAGCAGTCTTCTAGCTCAGGATAGCAATCAGCCCCAGCATTTT. It codes for CASSLLAQDSNQPQHF.

The CDR3 protein is CASSRVQETQYF. In DNA, the CDR3 is TGCGCCAGCAGCAGGGTCCAAGAGACCCAGTACTTC. This chain joins TRBV10-2 and TRBJ2-5; D might be TRBD1 (5 bases). This CDR3 contains 12 residues. V shed 6 bases and J shed 1 base, with 6 bases lying between them. Germline V lookup: CDR1 WSHSY, CDR2 SAAADI.

The chain uses TRBV5-6 and TRBJ2-2; D may be TRBD1 (6 bases). Germline CDR1 and CDR2: SGHDT and YYEEEE. V was clipped by 3 bases and J by 5 bases, with 14 bases between them. The CDR3 has 15 amino acids. CDR3 in amino acids: CASSSWGLGTGELFF. The CDR3, as DNA: TGTGCCAGCAGCTCCTGGGGGCTCGGAACCGGGGAGCTGTTTTTT.

The chain recombines TRBV9 with TRBJ1-6; TRBD1 is a possible D gene (6 bases). V dropped 4 bases and J dropped 7 bases, with 21 bases sitting between them. The V gene's germline CDR1 is SGDLS and CDR2 YYNGEE. The CDR3 length is 17 residues. The CDR3 reads CASSPAHMGTRNSPLHF. Written as DNA, the CDR3 is TGTGCCAGCAGCCCGGCCCACATGGGGACAAGGAATTCACCCCTCCACTTT.

This clone was seen more than once but under ten times. The rearrangement joins TRBV30 to TRBJ2-1; 10 nucleotides agree with TRBD2. CDR3 length: 14 amino acids. Germline values: CDR1 GTSNPN, CDR2 SVGIG (reference sequence). Unmatched junction bases numbered 5, after V lost 3 bases and J lost 6 bases. The CDR3 sequence: CAWRLAGSGNEQFF. CDR3 in DNA: TGTGCCTGGAGACTAGCGGGATCCGGCAATGAGCAGTTCTTC.

The chain joins TRBV27 to TRBJ2-2, with TRBD1 identical over 8 bases. V gave up 0 bases and J gave up 6 bases; unmatched junction bases: 12. The CDR3 spans 18 residues. Per the germline V gene, CDR1 is MNHEY and CDR2 is SMNVEV (reference sequence). CDR3 nucleotide sequence: TGTGCCAGCAGTTTATCCCGCCGGGCAGGGGGCACGCCCGGGGAGCTGTTTTTT. This translates into CASSLSRRAGGTPGELFF.

V gene TRBV6-2 or TRBV6-3 combines with J gene TRBJ2-5, with TRBD2 matching over 10 bases. The ends lost 2 bases at V and 5 bases at J; junction bases unmatched: 5. The CDR3 length is 15 residues. CDR1 and CDR2 from the germline V gene are MNHEY and SVGEGT. The CDR3 here is CASSYPRGLAETQYF. CDR3 coding DNA: TGTGCCAGCAGTTACCCCCGGGGACTAGCGGAGACCCAGTACTTC.

The chain is built from TRBV5-4 and TRBJ2-3; 13 nucleotides agree with TRBD2. The CDR3 covers 16 residues. With V trimmed by 6 bases and J by 4 bases, 8 bases remained unmatched. Germline lookup yields CDR1 SGHNT and CDR2 YYREEE (reference sequence). The CDR3 sequence: CASTRTSGRRPDTQYF. The CDR3 DNA is TGTGCCAGCACCCGGACTAGCGGGAGACGCCCAGATACGCAGTATTTT.

V and J are TRBV9 and TRBJ2-4; D may be TRBD2 (5 bases). Trimming left V 3 bases short and J 0 bases short, with 7 bases between. This CDR3 contains 14 residues. CDR1 and CDR2 (germline): SGDLS, YYNGEE. DNA for the CDR3: TGTGCCAGCAGCGGCGGGCTAGCCAAAAACATTCAGTACTTC. This encodes CASSGGLAKNIQYF.

The chain links TRBV4-3 to TRBJ1-2; D remains ambiguous. The CDR3 runs to 15 residues. In germline, CDR1 is LGHNA, CDR2 YSLEER. With 4 bases removed from V and 4 bases from J, the gap between germline ends came to 16 bases. CDR3: CASSRQASGFYGYTF. DNA for the CDR3: TGCGCCAGCAGCCGCCAGGCGTCGGGGTTCTATGGCTACACCTTC.

The chain combines TRBV28 with TRBJ1-4; D might be TRBD1 (5 bases). Trimming shortened V by 3 bases and J by 15 bases, and 20 bases separated the two germline ends. The germline V gene has CDR1 MDHEN and CDR2 SYDVKM. The CDR3 runs 14 residues. CDR3 amino acids: CASSLSTGTSRVFF. The CDR3 coding sequence is TGTGCCAGCAGTTTGTCTACAGGAACTTCTCGGGTGTTTTTT.

The rearrangement uses TRBV10-3 and TRBJ2-1, with 11 bases fitting TRBD2. This CDR3 spans 18 amino acids. In germline, CDR1 is ENHRY, CDR2 SYGVKD. V shed 10 bases, J shed 0 bases, and the junction held 14 bases outside the gene matches. The CDR3 nucleotides read TGTGCCACCAGCCACGGGACTAGCGGAATTAGCTCCTACAATGAGCAGTTCTTC. Residues: CATSHGTSGISSYNEQFF.